This T cell receptor (beta chain) was recovered during a study of T-cell reconstitution after alpha-beta-depleted transplantation in children. Study outcomes and limitations: By one year post-transplant, T-cell counts and diversity largely arose from T cells that were newly produced. The study reportedly traced alpha-beta T cells about two months after transplant to several hundred expanded graft clones. Surviving thymic progenitors and recipient T cells were the source of high TCRbeta diversity at day 60 in some patients.

TCRbeta library construction was performed incorporating unique molecular identifiers. A single record per CDR3 protein comes from TCRdb applying MiXCR to the PCR reads. This table holds hundreds of thousands of distinct CDR3 sequences, over 10% found once. CDR1 DFQATT and CDR2 SNEGSKA come from the germline V gene (reference sequence). V shed 5 bases and J 2 bases; nucleotides not matched to a gene: 2. This CDR3 is 14 amino acids long. This clonotype was counted at least ten times. Its cognate antigen is unknown. The clonotype originates from a male patient younger than 18 who had a stem cell transplant for acute myeloid leukemia, so the T cells may come from the graft donor. Sequenced material: PBMCs, mostly from graft donor cells, taken 360 days after TCRalphabeta/CD19-depleted stem cell transplant. The V gene is TRBV20-1, the J gene TRBJ2-7, with 14 bases that match TRBD2. The CDR3 spells CSAETSGRAYEQYF. The DNA of the CDR3 is TGCAGTGCTGAGACTAGCGGGAGGGCCTACGAGCAGTACTTC.